This TCR beta chain was recorded in a study of T cell changes during pregnancy in multiple sclerosis (dated by TCRdb to between 2019 and 2020). For the study in its entirety: Changes in the T cell repertoire over the course of pregnancy were examined in this study in women with multiple sclerosis.

This clone has only one observation. Its specific antigen is unknown. Base qualities are missing; no much larger clone stands one base away. Per the germline V gene, SGHAT is the CDR1 and FQNNGV is the CDR2. Inclusive of the bounding cysteine and phenylalanine, the CDR3 is 19 residues long. The retained sequence is limited to the CDR3, 57 bases, with the frame set at the first base. Trimming takes 4 bases off V and 3 bases off J; junction bases not matched to a gene: 19. Preparation of the library involved the immunoSEQ multiplex PCR assay. What TCRdb holds here is the immuneACCESS table cut down to in-frame rearrangements. Part of the clones is not present; checked against another copy, under half of the missing clones reflect an unresolved V gene, and the others are unexplained. For this sample the table gives about 70,000 clones, of which 92% were detected only once. The ten largest clones capture under 0.35% of the sample.

The specimen was CD4+ T cells from peripheral blood mononuclear cells, collected after pregnancy. The chain is assembled from TRBV11-2 and TRBJ2-7, with 9 bases in between that match TRBD2. This TCR was sampled from a female donor with multiple sclerosis, enrolled in a pregnancy study. Read as DNA, the sequence is TGTGCCAGCAGCTCCGTCATTTCCGGGACTAGCAATGAGGACTACGAGCAGTACTTC. It specifies CASSSVISGTSNEDYEQYF.